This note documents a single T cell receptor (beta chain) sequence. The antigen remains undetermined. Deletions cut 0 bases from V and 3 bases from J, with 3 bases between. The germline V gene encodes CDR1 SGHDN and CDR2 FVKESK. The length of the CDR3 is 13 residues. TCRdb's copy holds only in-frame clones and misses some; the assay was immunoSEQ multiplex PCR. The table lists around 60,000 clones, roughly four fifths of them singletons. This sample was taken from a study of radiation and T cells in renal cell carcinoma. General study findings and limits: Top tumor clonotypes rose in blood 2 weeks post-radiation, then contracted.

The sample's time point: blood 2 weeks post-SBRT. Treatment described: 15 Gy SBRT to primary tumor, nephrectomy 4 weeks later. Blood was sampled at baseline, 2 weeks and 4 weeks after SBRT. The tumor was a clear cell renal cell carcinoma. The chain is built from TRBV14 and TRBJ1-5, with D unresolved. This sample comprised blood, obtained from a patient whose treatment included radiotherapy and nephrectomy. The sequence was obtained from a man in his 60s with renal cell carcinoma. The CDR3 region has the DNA TGTGCCAGCAGCCAAGATCCCAATCAGCCCCAGCATTTT. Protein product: CASSQDPNQPQHF.